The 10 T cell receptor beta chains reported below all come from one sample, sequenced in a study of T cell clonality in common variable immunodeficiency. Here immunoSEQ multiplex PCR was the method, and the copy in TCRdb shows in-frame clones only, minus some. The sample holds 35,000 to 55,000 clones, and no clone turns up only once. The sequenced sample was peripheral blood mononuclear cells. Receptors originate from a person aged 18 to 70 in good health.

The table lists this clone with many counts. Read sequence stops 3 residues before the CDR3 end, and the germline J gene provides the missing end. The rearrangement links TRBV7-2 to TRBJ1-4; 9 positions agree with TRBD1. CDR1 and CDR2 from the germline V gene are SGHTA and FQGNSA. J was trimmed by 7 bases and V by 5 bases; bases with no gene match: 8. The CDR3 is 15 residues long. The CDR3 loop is CASSPGTGWGEKLFF. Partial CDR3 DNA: TGTGCCAGCAGCCCTGGGACAGGGTGGGGTGAAAAA.

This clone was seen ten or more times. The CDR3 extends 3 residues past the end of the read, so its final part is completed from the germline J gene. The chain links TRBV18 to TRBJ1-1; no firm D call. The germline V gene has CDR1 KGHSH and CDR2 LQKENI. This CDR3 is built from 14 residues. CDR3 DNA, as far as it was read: TGTGCCAGCTCACCACGGGCCACTCCGAACGAA. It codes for CASSPRATPNE. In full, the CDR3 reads CASSPRATPNEAFF. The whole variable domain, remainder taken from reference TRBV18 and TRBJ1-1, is NAGVMQNPRHLVRRRGQEARLRCSPMKGHSHVYWYRQLPEEGLKFMVYLQKENIIDESGMPKERFSAEFPKEGPSILRIQQVVRGDSAAYFCASSPRATPNEAFFGQGTRLTVV.

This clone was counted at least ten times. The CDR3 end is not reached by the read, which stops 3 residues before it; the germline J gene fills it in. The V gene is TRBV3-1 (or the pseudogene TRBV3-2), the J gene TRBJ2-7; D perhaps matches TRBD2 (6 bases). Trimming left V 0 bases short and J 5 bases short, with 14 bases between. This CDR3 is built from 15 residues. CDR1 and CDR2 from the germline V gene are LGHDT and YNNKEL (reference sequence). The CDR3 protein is CASSQDVAGSDEQYF. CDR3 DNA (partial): TGTGCCAGCAGCCAAGATGTGGCGGGAAGTGACGAG.

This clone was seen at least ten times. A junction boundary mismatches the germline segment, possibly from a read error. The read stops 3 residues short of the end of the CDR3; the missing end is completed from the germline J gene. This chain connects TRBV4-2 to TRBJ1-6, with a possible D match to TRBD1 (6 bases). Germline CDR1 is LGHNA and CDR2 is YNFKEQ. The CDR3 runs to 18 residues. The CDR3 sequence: CASSQDVVMDSHNSPLHF. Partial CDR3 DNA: TGCGCCAGCAGCCAGGACGTCGTAATGGACAGCCATAATTCACCC.

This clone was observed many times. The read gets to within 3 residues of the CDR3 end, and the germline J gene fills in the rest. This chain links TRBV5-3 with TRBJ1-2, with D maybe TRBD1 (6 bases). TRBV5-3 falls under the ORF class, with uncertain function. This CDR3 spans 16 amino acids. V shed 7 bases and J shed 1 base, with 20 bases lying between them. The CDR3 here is CARATQGYTFNYGYTF. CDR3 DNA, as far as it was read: TGTGCCAGAGCTACCCAGGGGTACACCTTTAACTATGGC.

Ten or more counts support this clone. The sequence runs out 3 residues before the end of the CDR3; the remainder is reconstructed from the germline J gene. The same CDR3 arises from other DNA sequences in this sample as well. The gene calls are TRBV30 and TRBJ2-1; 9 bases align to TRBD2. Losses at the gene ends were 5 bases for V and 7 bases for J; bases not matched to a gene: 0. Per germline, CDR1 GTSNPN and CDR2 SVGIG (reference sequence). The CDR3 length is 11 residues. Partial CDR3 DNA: TGTGCCTGGGCGGGGGGGAATGAG. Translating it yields CAWAGGNE. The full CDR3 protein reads CAWAGGNEQFF.

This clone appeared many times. The CDR3 region is CASSDWTSGETQYF. Incomplete CDR3 DNA: TGTGCCAGCAGTGATTGGACTAGCGGCGAGACC. The V and J genes are TRBV6-1 and TRBJ2-5; 10 bases agree with TRBD2. The read comes to an end 3 residues before the CDR3 does, leaving the germline J gene to fill in the end. Trimming took 3 bases from V and 5 from J; bases not matched to a gene: 3. Germline-derived CDR1 and CDR2 are MNHNS and SASEGT. The CDR3 runs to 14 residues.

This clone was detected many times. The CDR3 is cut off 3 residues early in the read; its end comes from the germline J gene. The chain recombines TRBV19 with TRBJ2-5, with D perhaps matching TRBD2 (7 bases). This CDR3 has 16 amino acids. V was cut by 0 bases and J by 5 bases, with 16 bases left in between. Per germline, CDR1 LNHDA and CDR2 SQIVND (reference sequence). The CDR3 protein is CASSIDAGAGAETQYF. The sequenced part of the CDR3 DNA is TGTGCCAGTAGTATAGACGCGGGGGCAGGGGCTGAGACC.

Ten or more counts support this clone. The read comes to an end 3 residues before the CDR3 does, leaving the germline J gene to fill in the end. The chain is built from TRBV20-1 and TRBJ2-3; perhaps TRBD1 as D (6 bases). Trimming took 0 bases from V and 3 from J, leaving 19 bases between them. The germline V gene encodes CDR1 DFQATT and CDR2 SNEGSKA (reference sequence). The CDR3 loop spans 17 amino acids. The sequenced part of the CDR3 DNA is TGCAGTGCTAGAGAGAGGGACACCTTATTATATACAGATACG. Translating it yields CSARERDTLLYTDT. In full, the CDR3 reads CSARERDTLLYTDTQYF.

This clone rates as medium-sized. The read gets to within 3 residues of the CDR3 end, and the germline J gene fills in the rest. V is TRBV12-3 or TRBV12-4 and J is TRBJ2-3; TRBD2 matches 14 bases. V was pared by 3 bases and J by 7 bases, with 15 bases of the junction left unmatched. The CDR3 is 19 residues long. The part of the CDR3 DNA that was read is TGTGCCAGCAGTTTCCCGACTAGCGGGGGGGTCGTCGGGAGGAATACG. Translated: CASSFPTSGGVVGRNT. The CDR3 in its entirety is CASSFPTSGGVVGRNTQYF.